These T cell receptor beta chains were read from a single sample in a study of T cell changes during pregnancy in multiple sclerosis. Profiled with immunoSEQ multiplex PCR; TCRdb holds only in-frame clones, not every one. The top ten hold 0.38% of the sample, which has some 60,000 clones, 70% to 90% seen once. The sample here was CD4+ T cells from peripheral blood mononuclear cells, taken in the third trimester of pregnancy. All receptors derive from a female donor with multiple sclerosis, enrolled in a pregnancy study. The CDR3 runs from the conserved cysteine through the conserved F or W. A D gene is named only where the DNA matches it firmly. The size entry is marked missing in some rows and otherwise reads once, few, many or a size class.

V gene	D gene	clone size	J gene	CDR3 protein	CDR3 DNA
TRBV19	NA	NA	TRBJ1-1	CASSMDSPNTEAFF	TGTGCCAGTAGTATGGACAGCCCGAACACTGAAGCTTTCTTT
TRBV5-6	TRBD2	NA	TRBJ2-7	CASSLVGGLRNEQYF	TGTGCCAGCAGCTTGGTGGGGGGACTAAGGAACGAGCAGTACTTC
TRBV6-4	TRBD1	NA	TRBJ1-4	CASSGPFRDRGPEKLFF	TGTGCCAGCAGTGGCCCTTTTCGGGACAGGGGACCCGAAAAACTGTTTTTT
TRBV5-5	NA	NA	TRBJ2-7	CATQGALTYEQYF	TGTGCCACCCAGGGTGCCCTCACCTACGAGCAGTACTTC
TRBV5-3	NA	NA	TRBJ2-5	CARGEQYF	TGTGCCAGAGGGGAGCAGTACTTC
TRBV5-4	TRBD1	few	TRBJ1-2	CASSLEGQGGPNYGYTF	TGTGCCAGCAGCTTGGAGGGACAGGGGGGACCTAACTATGGCTACACCTTC
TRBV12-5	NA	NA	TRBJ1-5	CASGAGTRSNQPQHF	TGTGCTAGTGGTGCGGGGACGAGGAGCAATCAGCCCCAGCATTTT
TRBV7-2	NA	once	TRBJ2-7	CASSLDRAYEQYF	TGTGCCAGCAGCTTAGACAGGGCCTACGAGCAGTACTTC
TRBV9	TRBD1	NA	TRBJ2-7	CASSVGSQGGYEQYF	TGTGCCAGCAGCGTAGGGTCACAGGGGGGCTACGAGCAGTACTTC
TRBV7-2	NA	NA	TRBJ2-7	CASSLEGGRPGTTYEQYF	TGTGCCAGCAGCTTAGAGGGCGGGCGCCCAGGAACAACCTACGAGCAGTACTTC
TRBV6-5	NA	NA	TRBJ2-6	CASSYLVGGANVLTF	TGTGCCAGCAGTTATCTGGTGGGCGGGGCCAACGTCCTGACTTTC
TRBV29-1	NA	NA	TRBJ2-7	CSVDVSSYEQYF	TGCAGCGTTGACGTCAGCTCCTACGAGCAGTACTTC
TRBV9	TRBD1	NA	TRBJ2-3	CASSVSLGDRGNFEDTDTQYF	TGTGCCAGCAGCGTAAGTTTAGGGGACAGGGGAAATTTTGAGGACACAGATACGCAGTATTTT
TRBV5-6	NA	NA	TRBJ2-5	CASSLGQAHQETQYF	TGTGCCAGCAGCTTGGGGCAGGCCCACCAAGAGACCCAGTACTTC
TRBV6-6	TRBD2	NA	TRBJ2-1	CASSSGGAVHEQFF	TGTGCCAGTTCTAGCGGGGGGGCCGTCCACGAGCAGTTCTTC
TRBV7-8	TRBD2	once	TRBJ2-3	CASSLGLAGATDTQYF	TGTGCCAGCAGCCTCGGACTAGCGGGGGCCACAGATACGCAGTATTTT